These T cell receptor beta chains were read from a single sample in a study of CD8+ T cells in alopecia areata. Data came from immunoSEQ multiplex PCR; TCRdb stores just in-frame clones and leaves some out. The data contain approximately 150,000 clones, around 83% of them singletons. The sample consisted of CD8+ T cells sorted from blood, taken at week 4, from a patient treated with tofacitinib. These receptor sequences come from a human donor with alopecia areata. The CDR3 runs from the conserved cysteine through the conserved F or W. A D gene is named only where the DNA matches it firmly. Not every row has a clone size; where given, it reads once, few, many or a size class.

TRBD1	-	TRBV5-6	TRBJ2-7	CASSRTGLSYEQYF	TGTGCCAGCAGCAGGACAGGTCTCTCCTACGAGCAGTACTTC
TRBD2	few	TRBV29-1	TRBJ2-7	CSVEDWGTSGAYEQYF	TGCAGCGTTGAAGATTGGGGGACTAGCGGGGCTTACGAGCAGTACTTC
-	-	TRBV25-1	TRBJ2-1	CASSYNNEQFF	TGTGCCAGCAGTTACAACAATGAGCAGTTCTTC
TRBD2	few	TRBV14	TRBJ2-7	CASSHAGDPLYEQYF	TGTGCCAGCAGCCACGCGGGGGATCCTCTCTACGAGCAGTACTTC
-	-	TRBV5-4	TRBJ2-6	CASTGSGANVLTF	TGTGCCAGCACCGGTTCTGGGGCCAACGTCCTGACTTTC
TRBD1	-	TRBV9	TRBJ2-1	CASQAGGMDEQFF	TGTGCCAGCCAGGCAGGGGGCATGGATGAGCAGTTCTTC
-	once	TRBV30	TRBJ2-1	CAWSADPYNEQFF	TGTGCCTGGAGTGCGGACCCTTACAATGAGCAGTTCTTC
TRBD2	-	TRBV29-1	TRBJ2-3	CSVAPSGSTDTQYF	TGCAGCGTTGCGCCTAGCGGTAGCACAGATACGCAGTATTTT
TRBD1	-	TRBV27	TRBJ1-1	CASSLTGAGTEAFF	TGTGCCAGCAGTTTAACAGGGGCTGGGACTGAAGCTTTCTTT
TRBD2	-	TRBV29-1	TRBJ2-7	CSVEVGTSSYEQYF	TGCAGCGTTGAAGTCGGGACTAGCTCCTACGAGCAGTACTTC
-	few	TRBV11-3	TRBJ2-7	CASSLDRPGDVYEQYF	TGTGCCAGCAGCTTAGATCGCCCAGGGGACGTCTACGAGCAGTACTTC
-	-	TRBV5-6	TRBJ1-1	CASSQGLSAFF	TGTGCCAGCAGCCAAGGTCTCTCAGCTTTCTTT
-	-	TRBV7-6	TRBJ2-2	CASSGGTGELFF	TGTGCCAGCAGCGGGGGGACCGGGGAGCTGTTTTTT
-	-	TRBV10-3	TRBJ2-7	CAISESEAVRTYEQYF	TGTGCCATCAGTGAGTCTGAAGCTGTGCGCACCTACGAGCAGTACTTC
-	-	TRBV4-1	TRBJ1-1	CASSQVSGANTEAFF	TGCGCCAGCAGCCAAGTTTCGGGGGCGAACACTGAAGCTTTCTTT
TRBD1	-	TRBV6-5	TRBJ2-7	CASSSTGHEQYF	TGTGCCAGCAGCTCGACAGGGCACGAGCAGTACTTC
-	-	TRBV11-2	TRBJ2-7	CASSLSAGASYEQYF	TGTGCCAGCAGCTTAAGTGCAGGGGCCTCCTACGAGCAGTACTTC
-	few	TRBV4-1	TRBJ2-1	CASSQRRQAYNEQFF	TGCGCCAGCAGCCAGAGGAGACAGGCCTACAATGAGCAGTTCTTC
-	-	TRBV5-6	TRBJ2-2	CASSFGTGELFF	TGTGCCAGCAGCTTCGGCACCGGGGAGCTGTTTTTT
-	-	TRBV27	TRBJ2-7	CASSFSPLSYEQYF	TGTGCCAGCAGTTTCTCCCCGCTCTCCTACGAGCAGTACTTC
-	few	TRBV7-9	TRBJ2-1	CASSLPGFNNEQFF	TGTGCCAGCAGCTTACCAGGGTTCAACAATGAGCAGTTCTTC
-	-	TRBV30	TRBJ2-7	CACLPGDAYEQYF	TGTGCCTGCCTTCCGGGGGATGCCTACGAGCAGTACTTC
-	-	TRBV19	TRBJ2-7	CASTGPGEQYF	TGTGCCAGTACGGGCCCCGGCGAGCAGTACTTC
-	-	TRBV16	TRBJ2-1	CASSQPGYSYNEQFF	TGTGCCAGCAGCCAGCCAGGGTACTCCTACAATGAGCAGTTCTTC
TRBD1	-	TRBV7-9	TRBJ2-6	CASSLAGFISDRVANVLTF	TGTGCCAGCAGCTTAGCAGGTTTCATTAGCGACAGGGTGGCCAACGTCCTGACTTTC
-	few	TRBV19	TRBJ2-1	CASSIFGYNEQFF	TGTGCCAGTAGTATCTTTGGGTACAATGAGCAGTTCTTC
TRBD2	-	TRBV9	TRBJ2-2	CASSGLAANTGELFF	TGTGCCAGCAGCGGACTAGCGGCGAACACCGGGGAGCTGTTTTTT
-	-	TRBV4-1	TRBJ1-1	CASSQNLNTEAFF	TGCGCCAGCAGCCAAAATTTGAACACTGAAGCTTTCTTT
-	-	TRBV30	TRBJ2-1	CAWKRSNYNEQFF	TGTGCCTGGAAAAGGAGTAACTACAATGAGCAGTTCTTC
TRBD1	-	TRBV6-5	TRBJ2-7	CASSSEGGTTYEQYF	TGTGCCAGCAGTTCAGAAGGGGGCACCACCTACGAGCAGTACTTC
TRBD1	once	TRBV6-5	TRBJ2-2	CASSRQGANTGELFF	TGTGCCAGCAGTCGACAGGGGGCGAACACCGGGGAGCTGTTTTTT
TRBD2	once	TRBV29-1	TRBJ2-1	CSVDQTSGGYNEQFF	TGCAGCGTTGACCAGACTAGCGGGGGCTACAATGAGCAGTTCTTC
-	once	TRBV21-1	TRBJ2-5	CASNPLAGDETQYF	TGTGCCAGCAACCCCCTAGCGGGAGATGAGACCCAGTACTTC
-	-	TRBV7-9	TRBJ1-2	CASSLGASDYGYTF	TGTGCCAGCAGCTTGGGGGCTTCGGACTATGGCTACACCTTC